This is a list of T cell receptor beta chains from one sample in a study of T-cell reconstitution after alpha-beta-depleted transplantation in children. One entry per CDR3 protein, called by TCRdb with MiXCR from the PCR reads. The profile shows about 870,000 distinct CDR3 sequences, roughly 16% of them singletons. Sequenced here: PBMCs, mostly from graft donor cells, sampled 360 days after TCRalphabeta/CD19-depleted stem cell transplant. The receptors shown here come from a male patient between 10 and 17 years old who had a stem cell transplant for acute lymphoblastic leukemia, so the T cells may come from the graft donor. Both conserved end residues are part of each CDR3. D genes are given only for firm matches. Part of the rows lack a size; the others show once, few, many or a class for expanded clones.

NA,few,TRBV6-1,TRBJ1-1,TGTGCCAGCACCCGGGACCCGGGAGGCACTGAAGCTTTCTTT,CASTRDPGGTEAFF
TRBD1,few,TRBV14,TRBJ2-3,TGTGCCAGCAGCCAAGAGAGTTTGGGACAGGGACTTACGTATTTT,CASSQESLGQGLTYF
NA,few,TRBV28,TRBJ2-4,TGTGCCAGCAGTCGTGGGACACCCCTAAACATTCAGTACTTC,CASSRGTPLNIQYF
TRBD2,NA,TRBV4-1,TRBJ2-7,TGCGCCAGCAGCCAAGTTCTAGCGGGGAGCTCCTACGAGCAGTACTTC,CASSQVLAGSSYEQYF
NA,many,TRBV7-9,TRBJ1-1,TGTGCCAGCAGCGACTGGGGATGGAGAGCTGAAGCTTTCTTT,CASSDWGWRAEAFF
TRBD1,many,TRBV5-1,TRBJ2-5,TGCGCCAGCAGCTTGGACAGGGGCCAAGAGACCCAGTACTTC,CASSLDRGQETQYF
TRBD1,few,TRBV5-1,TRBJ2-3,TGCGCCAGCAGCTTGAAGGCTTCGGGACAGAGTGGTGATACGCAGTATTTT,CASSLKASGQSGDTQYF
TRBD2,NA,TRBV7-2,TRBJ2-1,TGTGCCAGCAGCTTAGCGGCACTAGCGAGCCCCTACAATGAGCAGTTCTTC,CASSLAALASPYNEQFF
NA,NA,TRBV9,TRBJ2-3,TGTGCCAGCAGCGTAGCTCAGCCCACAGATACGCAGTATTTT,CASSVAQPTDTQYF
NA,NA,TRBV4-1,TRBJ1-2,TGCGCCAGCAGTCACGACGGGGGCTATGGCTACACCTTC,CASSHDGGYGYTF
NA,few,TRBV1,TRBJ2-7,TGCACCAGCAGCCAACTTTCACAGGGGTACGAGCAGTACTTC,CTSSQLSQGYEQYF
TRBD1,few,TRBV4-1,TRBJ1-4,TGCGCCAGCAGCCAAGATCTAGGGACAGCAAACCCTCAAAGGGAAAAACTGTTTTTT,CASSQDLGTANPQREKLFF
TRBD1,NA,TRBV27,TRBJ1-4,TGTGCCAGCAGTGCTAGACAGGGGTGGTCTAATGAAAAACTGTTTTTT,CASSARQGWSNEKLFF
NA,few,TRBV4-1,TRBJ2-5,TGCGCCAGCAGCCAAGGGTGGGCAGGGACTCAAGAGACCCAGTACTTC,CASSQGWAGTQETQYF
TRBD1,NA,TRBV6-2/TRBV6-3,TRBJ1-5,TGTGCCAGCAAAATCGAACAGGGGACCAAGGAGCCCCAGCATTTT,CASKIEQGTKEPQHF
NA,few,TRBV12-3/TRBV12-4,TRBJ2-2,TGTGCCAGCGAGGGGGGCGACACCGGGGAGCTGTTTTTT,CASEGGDTGELFF
TRBD2,NA,TRBV2,TRBJ2-1,TGTGCCAGCAGTGAGCGCCTAGCGGACTACAATGAGCAGTTCTTC,CASSERLADYNEQFF
TRBD2,NA,TRBV7-2,TRBJ2-7,TGTGCCAGCAGCTATGTTAAGTTAGCGGGGATATACGAGCAGTACTTC,CASSYVKLAGIYEQYF
TRBD2,NA,TRBV5-1,TRBJ2-1,TGCGCCAGCACGAAGTCGTTTGAGGGAGGGGCCCAGTTCTTC,CASTKSFEGGAQFF
TRBD1,NA,TRBV11-1,TRBJ2-7,TGTGCCAGCAGCCGTGGACAGGGGGCTACCTACGAGCAGTACTTC,CASSRGQGATYEQYF
NA,NA,TRBV27,TRBJ1-1,TGTGCCAGCAGTTTATCGAGCCGGAACACTGAAGCTTTCTTT,CASSLSSRNTEAFF
NA,many,TRBV2,TRBJ2-5,TGTGCCAGCAGGGGGGTCGGAAGAGAGACCCAGTACTTC,CASRGVGRETQYF
NA,NA,TRBV2,TRBJ2-7,TGTGCCAGCAGCCGACTAGAATCCTACGAGCAGTACTTC,CASSRLESYEQYF
NA,few,TRBV20-1,TRBJ1-5,TGCAGTGCTAGACGGGGGGCCCAGCCCCAGCATTTT,CSARRGAQPQHF
TRBD2,few,TRBV12-3/TRBV12-4,TRBJ2-7,TGTGCCAGCAGCACACTAGCGGGAAGGAACGAGCAGTACTTC,CASSTLAGRNEQYF
NA,NA,TRBV11-2,TRBJ2-2,TGTGCCAGCAGCTACGTCTCACTCGAGAACACCGGGGAGCTGTTTTTT,CASSYVSLENTGELFF
NA,few,TRBV25-1,TRBJ2-5,TGTGCCAGCAGCCCCGAAAGAAGGGGGGAGACCCAGTACTTC,CASSPERRGETQYF
NA,few,TRBV5-1,TRBJ2-3,TGCGCCAGCAGCTTGATGCGGGAAGTGGATACGCAGTATTTT,CASSLMREVDTQYF
TRBD2,few,TRBV7-6,TRBJ2-1,TGTGCCAGCACTACCAGCGGGATATACAATGAGCAGTTCTTC,CASTTSGIYNEQFF
NA,NA,TRBV6-2/TRBV6-3,TRBJ2-3,TGTGCCAGCAGCCCAACAACAAGCGCAGATACGCAGTATTTT,CASSPTTSADTQYF
TRBD1,few,TRBV15,TRBJ2-5,TGTGCCACCCGACAGGGGTTTGGGACCCAGTACTTC,CATRQGFGTQYF
NA,many,TRBV7-9,TRBJ2-6,TGTGCCAGCAGCTTAGTTCAGGGGGGCACTGGGGCCAACGTCCTGACTTTC,CASSLVQGGTGANVLTF
TRBD1,many,TRBV4-1,TRBJ2-2,TGCGCCAGCAGCCAAGTGGGACAGGGATCGAACACCGGGGAGCTGTTTTTT,CASSQVGQGSNTGELFF
NA,few,TRBV16,TRBJ2-1,TGTGCCAGCAGCCAATCGTTGCTGGGCTCCTACAATGAGCAGTTCTTC,CASSQSLLGSYNEQFF
NA,NA,TRBV11-2,TRBJ2-7,TGTGCCAGCAGCGGACCGGGACTGGGTTCCGAGCAGTACTTC,CASSGPGLGSEQYF
TRBD2,many,TRBV4-1,TRBJ2-5,TGCGCCAGCAGCCTTCGGACTAGCGGTTCTCAAGAGACCCAGTACTTC,CASSLRTSGSQETQYF
NA,few,TRBV27,TRBJ2-3,TGTGCCAGCAGTTTAAACGGCGGTATTTTCACAGATACGCAGTATTTT,CASSLNGGIFTDTQYF
NA,few,TRBV7-9,TRBJ2-1,TGTGCCAGCAGCTCCGCCCCTCCGAAGCAGTTCTTC,CASSSAPPKQFF
NA,many,TRBV7-9,TRBJ2-7,TGTGCCAGCAGCTGGGGGGCCGAGCAGTACTTC,CASSWGAEQYF
NA,few,TRBV27,TRBJ2-6,TGTGCCAGCAGTTTTGAGGAGTCTGGGGCCAACGTCCTGACTTTC,CASSFEESGANVLTF
NA,NA,TRBV20-1,TRBJ2-1,TGCAGTGCTAAGGGGCCGGACGAAGACAATGAGCAGTTCTTC,CSAKGPDEDNEQFF
NA,many,TRBV12-3/TRBV12-4,TRBJ2-1,TGTGCCAGCAGTCGGGACCTGGCGCGGTACAATGAGCAGTTCTTC,CASSRDLARYNEQFF
NA,few,TRBV11-2,TRBJ2-1,TGTGCCAGCAGCTTATTAGGATTACGTGGATCCTACAATGAGCAGTTCTTC,CASSLLGLRGSYNEQFF
NA,many,TRBV12-3/TRBV12-4,TRBJ2-5,TGTGCCAGCAGTTTTTCTTCGACAGGGAGGCCGCAAGAGACCCAGTACTTC,CASSFSSTGRPQETQYF
TRBD1,many,TRBV10-3,TRBJ2-7,TGTGCCATCAGTGAGTTGGACAGGGGGCCCCACGAGCAGTACTTC,CAISELDRGPHEQYF
TRBD1,few,TRBV16,TRBJ2-7,TGTGCCAGCAGCCCCGGAGGACAGGGGGTCTACGAGCAGTACTTC,CASSPGGQGVYEQYF
TRBD2,many,TRBV7-9,TRBJ2-7,TGTGCCAGCAGCTTCACTAGCGGGAACTACGAGCAGTACTTC,CASSFTSGNYEQYF
NA,many,TRBV28,TRBJ2-3,TGTGCCAGCACCTTGACTACCAACACAGATACGCAGTATTTT,CASTLTTNTDTQYF
NA,once,TRBV24-1,TRBJ2-1,TGTGCCACCAGTGACAGGGGGGGCAATGAGCAGTTCTTC,CATSDRGGNEQFF
TRBD1,many,TRBV6-6,TRBJ1-2,TGTGCCACAACTACAGGGGGGAGGAATGGCTACACCTTC,CATTTGGRNGYTF
NA,few,TRBV5-1,TRBJ2-1,TGCGCCAGCAGCTTCGTTACGGAAGGTGAGCAGTTCTTC,CASSFVTEGEQFF
NA,NA,TRBV5-1,TRBJ2-7,TGCGCCAGCAGCTTCCAGGACAGACAGTTATACTTC,CASSFQDRQLYF
NA,few,TRBV9,TRBJ2-1,NA,CASSVVGMGAEEFF
NA,few,TRBV7-2,TRBJ2-3,TGTGCCAGCAGCTTCGCCTGGTCGCTACTCGCGGAGATTAGCACAGATACGCAGTATTTT,CASSFAWSLLAEISTDTQYF
NA,few,TRBV24-1,TRBJ2-5,TGTGCCACCAGTGATGCCGAACACGGACAAGGTCCGGGCAGGGAGACCCAGTACTTC,CATSDAEHGQGPGRETQYF
NA,many,TRBV5-1,TRBJ2-3,TGCGCCAGCAGCTTGGCTGGCGGGGATCTCTATACGCAGTATTTT,CASSLAGGDLYTQYF
NA,NA,TRBV27,TRBJ2-5,TGTGCCAGCAGGCCTGTCGGGCGTGGTCAAGAGACCCAGTACTTC,CASRPVGRGQETQYF
NA,NA,TRBV7-6,TRBJ2-4,TGTGCCAGCAGCTTCCCACCCAGAAAAAACATTCAGTACTTC,CASSFPPRKNIQYF
TRBD2,NA,TRBV5-1,TRBJ2-3,TGCGCCAGCAGCTTGCCCCCACTAGCGGACACAGATACGCAGTATTTT,CASSLPPLADTDTQYF
NA,NA,TRBV19,TRBJ2-7,TGTGCCAGTAGTAAGCGAAGGGGAGACGAGCAGTACTTC,CASSKRRGDEQYF